This T cell receptor beta chain was sequenced during a study of blood T cell repertoires in COVID-19. From germline, CDR1 is SGHRS and CDR2 YFSETQ. This CDR3 is built from 12 residues. The V segment lost 5 bases and the J segment 8 bases; nucleotides outside the gene matches: 2. Assay used: immunoSEQ multiplex PCR; TCRdb lists only in-frame clones, some missing. The repertoire includes 40,000 to 55,000 clones, about four fifths of them detected once, and 5.2% sits in the top ten. This TCR was sampled from a human donor in a cohort sampled during active COVID-19. Sequenced: peripheral blood. The chain links TRBV5-1 to TRBJ1-2; TRBD1 matches 11 bases. Written as DNA, the CDR3 is TGCGCCAGCAGGGGACAGGGGGGAGGCTACACCTTC. Its protein is CASRGQGGGYTF. Supplemented by reference TRBV5-1 and TRBJ1-2, the full variable domain reads KAGVTQTPRYLIKTRGQQVTLSCSPISGHRSVSWYQQTPGQGLQFLFEYFSETQRNKGNFPGRFSGRQFSNSRSEMNVSTLELGDSALYLCASRGQGGGYTFGSGTRLTVV.